Following are 17 T cell receptor beta chains from one sample sequenced in a study of blood T cells in healthy people across ages. A second about 6 to 11 cycle PCR used barcoded and J-beta primers. TCRdb fed the 5' RACE reads into MiXCR, producing one record per CDR3 protein. The profile shows about 680,000 distinct CDR3 sequences, around 49% of them singletons. Sequencing input: blood. The receptors were sampled from a woman aged 60-75 years in good health.

The V and J genes are TRBV5-1 and TRBJ2-4; D perhaps matches TRBD2 (5 bases). The end of the DNA is better explained by TRBJ2-5, so the J call may be wrong. CDR3 size: 15 residues. The V gene's germline CDR1 is SGHRS and CDR2 YFSETQ. CDR3 in amino acids: CASSLGSSQAETQYF. CDR3 sequence (DNA): TGCGCCAGCAGCTTGGGTTCTAGCCAGGCTGAGACCCAGTACTTC.

CDR3 coding DNA: TGTGCCAGCAGGACCTCAGTGGGTTACAATGAGCAGTTCTTC. Amino acids: CASRTSVGYNEQFF. The chain employs TRBV7-2 and TRBJ2-1; D is unresolved. CDR1 is SGHTA, CDR2 FQGNSA, per germline. The CDR3 sequence is 14 residues long. Trimming removed 6 bases at V and 4 bases at J, with 13 bases between.

The chain couples TRBV20-1 to TRBJ2-6; perhaps TRBD2 as D (5 bases). CDR3 length: 17 amino acids. With 5 bases removed from V and 0 bases from J, the gap between germline ends came to 17 bases. Germline V gene sequence: CDR1 DFQATT, CDR2 SNEGSKA (reference sequence). Here the CDR3 reads CSAFRWGEGSGANVLTF. The CDR3 region has the DNA TGCAGTGCTTTCAGGTGGGGTGAGGGCTCTGGGGCCAACGTCCTGACTTTC.

The gene calls are TRBV20-1 and TRBJ1-2; perhaps TRBD1 as D (5 bases). Per the germline V gene, CDR1 is DFQATT and CDR2 is SNEGSKA (reference sequence). This CDR3 has 14 residues. The ends were cut back, 5 bases at V and 1 base at J, with 14 bases in the middle. The CDR3 sequence is CSAVRDRYNYGYTF. In DNA form, the CDR3 reads TGCAGTGCTGTCAGGGACCGTTATAACTATGGCTACACCTTC.

A few counts support this clonotype. The rearrangement uses TRBV29-1 and TRBJ2-5; TRBD2 matches at 11 bases. The trim removed 8 bases at V and 4 bases at J, leaving 3 bases unmatched. The CDR3 totals 12 residues. In germline, CDR1 is SQVTM, CDR2 ANQGSEA. The CDR3 coding sequence is TGCAGCTCTGGACTAGCGGGAGAGACCCAGTACTTC. Translated, it gives CSSGLAGETQYF.

This clonotype was picked up a small number of times. This rearrangement joins TRBV7-2 to TRBJ2-6; tentative D call: TRBD2 (6 bases). The CDR3 loop spans 18 amino acids. Germline V gives CDR1 SGHTA, CDR2 FQGNSA. V dropped 5 bases and J dropped 1 base, with 18 bases sitting between them. The CDR3 DNA follows: TGTGCCAGCAGCCACCGGGACTTAAAACGTTCTGGGGCCAACGTCCTGACTTTC. This sequence encodes CASSHRDLKRSGANVLTF.

The chain links TRBV20-1 to TRBJ2-7; 7 nucleotides agree with TRBD2. The germline gives CDR1 DFQATT, CDR2 SNEGSKA (reference sequence). The CDR3 runs 13 residues. Germline trimming cut 6 bases from V and 1 base from J; bases unmatched to any gene: 6. The CDR3 DNA is TGCAGTGCAGACGGCGGGAGTTCCTACGAGCAGTACTTC. Amino acid sequence: CSADGGSSYEQYF.

As concerns this clonotype: The junction does not match germline at one end; this may be a read error. The chain uses TRBV27 and TRBJ2-1, with TRBD1 identical over 11 bases. Germline CDR1 and CDR2: MNHEY and SMNVEV (reference sequence). The CDR3 is 14 amino acids. CDR3 in amino acids: CVSSKGTGGNEQFF. The CDR3 DNA follows: TGTGTCAGCAGTAAAGGGACAGGGGGGAATGAGCAGTTCTTC.

This clonotype was counted only a few times. The chain uses TRBV5-1 and TRBJ2-7, with TRBD1 as a possible D gene (6 bases). In germline, CDR1 is SGHRS, CDR2 YFSETQ. V gave up 4 bases and J gave up 2 bases, with 28 bases separating them. The CDR3 contains 19 residues. CDR3 DNA sequence: TGCGCCAGCAGCGATTATGGGGGCGCGCGTATGAGGCGAACCTACGAGCAGTACTTC. This encodes CASSDYGGARMRRTYEQYF.

This CDR3 reads CSATPRLAGRYNEQFF. CDR3 DNA sequence: TGCAGTGCTACACCCAGACTAGCGGGACGCTACAATGAGCAGTTCTTC. The chain couples TRBV20-1 to TRBJ2-1, with 11 positions matching TRBD2. Germline trimming cut 4 bases from V and 3 bases from J; bases unmatched to any gene: 8. Germline V CDR1 and CDR2: DFQATT, SNEGSKA (reference sequence). The CDR3 covers 16 residues.

This clonotype turned up a few times. The genes are TRBV6-2 or TRBV6-3 and TRBJ2-7; TRBD2 matches 9 bases. The length of the CDR3 is 16 residues. CDR1 and CDR2 (germline): MNHEY, SVGEGT. The V and J ends lost 7 bases and 2 bases, in that order; junction bases with no gene match: 12. Here the CDR3 DNA reads TGTGCCAGCAAAGGGCTAGCGGGAAATAAGCCCTACGAGCAGTACTTC. Translation gives CASKGLAGNKPYEQYF.

The sample holds a few counts of this clonotype. The chain recombines TRBV4-2 with TRBJ2-1, with 7 bases matching TRBD2. Germline V CDR1 and CDR2: LGHNA, YNFKEQ. Germline trimming cut 0 bases from V and 13 bases from J; bases unmatched to any gene: 12. There are 15 residues in the CDR3. The CDR3 loop is CASSQDAGGTQIQFF. The CDR3 nucleotides read TGTGCCAGCAGCCAAGATGCCGGGGGGACGCAAATCCAGTTCTTC.

The table lists this clonotype with a few counts. J is TRBJ1-2 and V is TRBV29-1; D gene unclear. CDR1 SQVTM and CDR2 ANQGSEA come from the germline V gene. This CDR3 comprises 12 residues. Trimming cost V 4 bases and J 2 bases, with 8 bases left between them. The CDR3 DNA reads TGCAGCGTTGCCGCCAGGAACTATGGCTACACCTTC. Translated: CSVAARNYGYTF.

This sequence joins TRBV7-2 and TRBJ2-7, with a possible D match to TRBD1 (5 bases). There are 14 residues in the CDR3. Trimming removed 4 bases from V and 2 bases from J, with 12 bases in between. Germline assignment: CDR1 SGHTA and CDR2 FQGNSA. The CDR3 sequence: CASSSRVGAYEQYF. CDR3 bases: TGTGCCAGCAGCTCCAGGGTCGGAGCCTACGAGCAGTACTTC.

The sample holds a few counts of this clonotype. The chain is built from TRBV7-2 and TRBJ2-1, with TRBD2 matching 11 bases. V was pared by 1 base and J by 13 bases, with 9 bases of the junction left unmatched. Germline CDR1 and CDR2: SGHTA and FQGNSA. The CDR3 sequence is 15 residues long. CDR3 nucleotides: TGTGCCAGCAGCTTAGATACTAGCGGGAGTCGGAGCCAGTTCTTC. It encodes CASSLDTSGSRSQFF.

Remarks on this clonotype: One end of the junction fails to match germline, which may point to a read error. V usage is TRBV5-5 and J usage is TRBJ2-7; 8 bases line up with TRBD1. CDR1 and CDR2 from the germline V gene are SGHKS and YYEKEE (reference sequence). The CDR3 has 14 amino acids. CDR3 coding DNA: TGTGCCTGCAGCTTGGAGGGACAGGTATACGAGCAGTACTTC. Amino acids: CACSLEGQVYEQYF.

V and J are TRBV28 and TRBJ1-1, with 9 bases lining up with TRBD1. J was trimmed by 5 bases and V by 5 bases; bases with no gene match: 9. Germline V gene sequence: CDR1 MDHEN, CDR2 SYDVKM. The CDR3 is 15 amino acids. CDR3: CASSKSGQGRTEAFF. For the CDR3, the DNA is TGTGCCAGCAGTAAATCAGGACAGGGGAGGACTGAAGCTTTCTTT.